This T cell receptor beta chain is from a study of T cells in Graves' hyperthyroidism and ophthalmopathy. Researchers amplified the TCR beta CDR3 regions from RNA transcripts. HTBI primers were used for first-round RT-PCR of the TCR CDR3. TCRdb fed the multiplex PCR reads into MiXCR, producing one record per CDR3 protein. The sample has around 300,000 distinct CDR3 sequences; around 20% are singletons. There are 15 residues in the CDR3. Germline CDR1 is SGHTA and CDR2 is FQGNSA. The junction had 8 bases not matched to a gene; V was cut back by 3 bases and J by 6 bases. At least ten counts were recorded for this clonotype.

The sequencing input was blood. The origin of this receptor is a man aged 50 to 59 with Graves' ophthalmopathy. V is TRBV7-2 and J is TRBJ2-7, with TRBD2 matching 10 bases. Here the CDR3 DNA reads TGTGCCAGCAGCTTCCCCACTAGCGGGATGGGCGAGCAGTACTTC. This gives the protein CASSFPTSGMGEQYF.